Ten or more counts support the clone carrying this T cell receptor beta chain. As yet, its antigen is unknown. This sample was taken from a study of early T cells in non-severe SARS-CoV-2 infection. Study background: From unsorted whole blood, bulk RNA was sequenced, and the chains remained unpaired.

In the library, individual cDNA molecules carried attached unique molecular identifiers. TCRdb reprocessed the 5' RACE reads via MiXCR and lists one record per CDR3 protein. This table has roughly 86,000 distinct CDR3 sequences, about 15% appearing once. Per the germline V gene, CDR1 is SQVTM and CDR2 is ANQGSEA. The CDR3 spans 12 residues. V lost 6 bases and J lost 5; bases outside the gene matches: 4. Study-level findings and limits: The VDJdb matching leaned toward anti-spike CD8 responses and overlooked private and CD4 specificities.

This receptor was identified in an adult who was a healthcare worker with PCR-confirmed SARS-CoV-2 infection or an uninfected control (not recorded which). The chain carries TRBV29-1 and TRBJ2-1, with 7 bases matching TRBD1. The sample taken for sequencing was whole blood. The CDR3 is CSVCTGDNEQFF. CDR3 in DNA: TGCAGCGTCTGCACAGGGGACAATGAGCAGTTCTTC.